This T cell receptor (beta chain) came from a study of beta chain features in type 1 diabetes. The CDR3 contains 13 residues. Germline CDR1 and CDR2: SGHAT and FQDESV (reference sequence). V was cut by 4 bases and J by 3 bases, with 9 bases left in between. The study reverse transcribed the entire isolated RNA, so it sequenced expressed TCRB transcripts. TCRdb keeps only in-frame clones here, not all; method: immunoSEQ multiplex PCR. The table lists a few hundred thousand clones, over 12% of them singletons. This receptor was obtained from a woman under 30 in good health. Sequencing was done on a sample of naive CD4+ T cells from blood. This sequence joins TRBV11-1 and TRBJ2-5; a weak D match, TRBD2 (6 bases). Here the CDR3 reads CASSYGGEETQYF. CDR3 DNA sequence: TGTGCCAGCAGCTACGGGGGAGAAGAGACCCAGTACTTC.